What follows are 25 T cell receptor beta chains derived from one specimen sequenced in a study of blood T cells in healthy people across ages. Using a J-beta primer mix together with a sample-barcoded 5' primer, a second PCR was run for about 6 to 11 cycles. TCRdb passed the 5' RACE reads through MiXCR, listing each CDR3 protein once. The sample gives roughly 1 million distinct CDR3 sequences, roughly a quarter of which show up once; 0.65% to 0.75% is in the top ten. The data also belong to a second study, concerning T cells of mothers and their children.

The sequenced sample consisted of blood. Receptors originate from a girl aged 2 to 10 in good health.

The chain is built from TRBV9 and TRBJ1-2, with D unresolved. The CDR3 contains 12 residues. Germline V lookup: CDR1 SGDLS, CDR2 YYNGEE. Trimming removed 3 bases at V and 10 bases at J, with 13 bases between. CDR3: CASSATYMDYTF. CDR3 sequence (DNA): TGTGCCAGCAGCGCCACTTATATGGACTACACCTTC.

The rearrangement links TRBV7-2 to TRBJ1-6; 7 positions agree with TRBD1. The CDR3 runs to 18 residues. Germline lookup yields CDR1 SGHTA and CDR2 FQGNSA. Losses at the gene ends were 4 bases for V and 14 bases for J; bases not matched to a gene: 23. CDR3: CASSSRSVGDSPFRSLHF. The DNA of the CDR3 is TGTGCCAGCAGCTCTAGATCGGTTGGGGACAGCCCCTTTCGGTCCCTCCACTTT.

Comments on this clonotype: A clone one base away is much larger, so this may be a read error. The chain joins TRBV6-2 or TRBV6-3 to TRBJ2-7; D is uncertain. The germline CDR1 and CDR2 sequences are MNHEY and SVGEGT. Deletions cut 0 bases from V and 2 bases from J, with 2 bases between. The CDR3 consists of 12 residues. This CDR3 is CASSYSAYEQYF. The DNA for the CDR3 is TGTGCCAGCAGTTACTCGGCCTACGAGCAGTACTTC.

This chain uses TRBV19 with TRBJ1-4; D call uncertain. The CDR3 contains 15 residues. Germline V gives CDR1 LNHDA, CDR2 SQIVND (reference sequence). V was shortened by 6 bases and J by 0 bases, with 11 bases between the two germline ends. The CDR3: CASSRMTATNEKLFF. The CDR3 nucleotides are TGTGCCAGTAGCCGAATGACGGCAACTAATGAAAAACTGTTTTTT.

The table lists this clonotype with a few counts. This chain joins TRBV3-1 and TRBJ1-5; D is uncertain. The V gene lost 1 base and the J gene lost 7 bases, with 11 bases spanning the gap. The germline CDR1 and CDR2 sequences are LGHDT and YNNKEL (reference sequence). The CDR3 covers 14 residues. DNA for the CDR3: TGTGCCAGCAGCCAAGTTGGGTCGGGCCAGCCCCAGCATTTT. Protein: CASSQVGSGQPQHF.

This clonotype was counted a few times. The V and J genes are TRBV25-1 and TRBJ2-1; D uncertain. This CDR3 contains 11 residues. Germline V gene sequence: CDR1 MGHDK, CDR2 SYGVNS. V was pared by 1 base and J by 8 bases, with 3 bases between. For the CDR3, the DNA is TGTGCCAGCAGTGAATTTCATGAGCAGTTCTTC. Translation: CASSEFHEQFF.

The V and J genes are TRBV7-3 and TRBJ2-1; TRBD1 or TRBD2 may be the D gene (5 bases each). Germline CDR1 and CDR2: SGHTA and FQGTGA. The CDR3 loop spans 18 amino acids. Trimming cost V 3 bases and J 1 base, with 19 bases left between them. The CDR3 DNA reads as TGTGCCAGCAGCTTGAGGTCTGGCAGCGAGGGGTCCTACAATGAGCAGTTCTTC. It encodes CASSLRSGSEGSYNEQFF.

The V call is TRBV7-2, the J call TRBJ2-3; the D gene could be TRBD1 or TRBD2 (6 bases each). CDR3 size: 17 residues. Trimming pared 5 bases from V and 2 bases from J, leaving 20 bases between. Germline V gene data show CDR1 as SGHTA and CDR2 as FQGNSA. CDR3: CASSPPRRGLNTDTQYF. Here the CDR3 DNA reads TGTGCCAGCAGCCCCCCCCGCCGGGGGCTGAACACAGATACGCAGTATTTT.

This chain links TRBV29-1 with TRBJ2-1; TRBD2 matches 7 bases. V gave up 5 bases and J gave up 0 bases; unmatched junction bases: 7. CDR3 length: 15 amino acids. Germline CDR1 reads SQVTM; CDR2 reads ANQGSEA. The CDR3 region is CSVTQAGSSYNEQFF. The CDR3 DNA is TGCAGCGTTACCCAAGCGGGAAGCTCCTACAATGAGCAGTTCTTC.

This chain joins TRBV6-2 or TRBV6-3 and TRBJ1-2; 7 bases map to TRBD1. The CDR3 is 14 amino acids. Germline CDR1 is MNHEY and CDR2 is SVGEGT. Trimming at V came to 6 bases and at J to 3 bases, leaving 7 bases not matched to a gene. CDR3 in amino acids: CASRLTGNDYGYTF. DNA of the CDR3: TGTGCCAGCAGGCTGACAGGGAATGACTATGGCTACACCTTC.

The chain is built from TRBV12-3 or TRBV12-4 and TRBJ2-2; a possible D gene is TRBD1 (6 bases). V was shortened by 6 bases and J by 7 bases, with 12 bases between the two germline ends. The CDR3 is 13 amino acids. For the CDR3, the DNA is TGTGCCAGCAGGGCGTTAGGGGGCGGGGAGCTGTTTTTT. It translates to CASRALGGGELFF.

In this sample, this clonotype turned up a few times. The chain has TRBV10-3 and TRBJ1-3, with 9 nucleotides matching TRBD1. This CDR3 spans 14 amino acids. The ends lost 9 bases at V and 3 bases at J; junction bases unmatched: 6. Per germline, CDR1 ENHRY and CDR2 SYGVKD. Here the CDR3 reads CAMHRDRDGNTIYF. CDR3 bases: TGTGCCATGCACCGGGACAGGGATGGAAACACCATATATTTT.

The V and J genes are TRBV27 and TRBJ2-7; 14 bases map to TRBD2. The closer fit of TRBJ2-5 to the DNA end suggests the J call may be wrong. The germline gives CDR1 MNHEY, CDR2 SMNVEV (reference sequence). CDR3 length equals 16 residues. The chain's CDR3 is CASSLTSGGALETQYF. The CDR3 region has the DNA TGTGCCAGCAGTCTGACTAGCGGGGGGGCTTTAGAGACCCAGTACTTC.

The rearrangement joins TRBV13 to TRBJ1-2, with D unclear. Trimming took off 0 bases at V and 2 bases at J, with 7 bases between the two ends. CDR1 PRHDT and CDR2 FYEKMQ come from the germline V gene (reference sequence). CDR3 size: 14 residues. For the CDR3, the DNA is TGTGCCAGCAGCTTAGGCCGGTGGAACTATGGCTACACCTTC. Translated, it gives CASSLGRWNYGYTF.

This sequence joins TRBV5-1 and TRBJ2-5; D unclear. Trimming removed 6 bases at V and 3 bases at J, with 21 bases between. Germline CDR1 SGHRS, CDR2 YFSETQ. The length of the CDR3 is 16 residues. CDR3 sequence: CASKKVSVGKEETQYF. The DNA of the CDR3 is TGCGCCAGCAAAAAGGTGTCAGTCGGCAAGGAAGAGACCCAGTACTTC.

There are a few counts of this clonotype. V usage is TRBV6-2 or TRBV6-3 and J usage is TRBJ1-5; D gene ambiguous. The CDR3 sequence is 12 residues long. The germline V gene has CDR1 MNHEY and CDR2 SVGEGT. Deletions cut 5 bases from V and 6 bases from J, with 8 bases between. CDR3 DNA: TGTGCCAGCAGTGAGTCGCTTCAGCCCCAGCATTTT. Translated, it gives CASSESLQPQHF.

This clonotype was seen a handful of times. This chain links TRBV11-3 with TRBJ2-6; 7 bases are shared with TRBD1. CDR1 SGHNT and CDR2 YENEEA come from the germline V gene. The CDR3 length is 15 residues. The V gene end was trimmed by 4 bases and the J gene end by 6 bases; junction bases not matched to a gene: 6. The CDR3 here is CASSSDRAEANVLTF. In DNA form, the CDR3 reads TGTGCCAGCAGCTCTGACAGGGCGGAGGCCAACGTCCTGACTTTC.

This clonotype was seen only a few times. J is TRBJ2-5 and V is TRBV29-1; a weak D match, TRBD1 (5 bases). V was pared by 3 bases and J by 3 bases, with 11 bases between. Germline V gene data show CDR1 as SQVTM and CDR2 as ANQGSEA. The CDR3 runs 13 residues. The DNA for the CDR3 is TGCAGCGTTGATGCGACAGAAAAAGAGACCCAGTACTTC. Its protein product is CSVDATEKETQYF. Looking up the rest from reference TRBV29-1 and TRBJ2-5 gives the full variable domain: SAVISQKPSRDICQRGTSLTIQCQVDSQVTMMFWYRQQPGQSLTLIATANQGSEATYESGFVIDKFPISRPNLTFSTLTVSNMSPEDSSIYLCSVDATEKETQYFGPGTRLLVL.

V gene TRBV6-6 combines with J gene TRBJ1-1; D ambiguous. Germline CDR1 MNHNY, CDR2 SVGAGI (reference sequence). The CDR3 is 14 amino acids. Between the trimmed V and J ends, which lost 0 bases and 4 bases, there was a span of 9 bases. CDR3 residues: CASSYSISTTEAFF. Here the CDR3 DNA reads TGTGCCAGCAGTTACTCGATCTCCACCACTGAAGCTTTCTTT.

Only one count was recorded for this clonotype. The gene calls are TRBV9 and TRBJ2-1, with a weak D call TRBD1 (5 bases). Judging by the DNA end, TRBJ2-7 fits better; the J call may be wrong. Germline V gene lookup returns CDR1 SGDLS and CDR2 YYNGEE. The CDR3 covers 13 residues. CDR3 DNA: TGTGCCAGCAGCGTAGAATGGTGGACAGAGCAGTACTTC. Its translation is CASSVEWWTEQYF.

This clonotype turned up a few times. V and J are TRBV7-9 and TRBJ2-6, with TRBD2 matching 7 bases. CDR1 and CDR2 from the germline V gene are SEHNR and FQNEAQ (reference sequence). This CDR3 comprises 17 residues. With 5 bases clipped from V and 3 bases from J, the junction kept 10 bases outside the gene matches. In nucleotides, the CDR3 is TGTGCCAGCAGCGATTCGCGGGAGAAGGGTGGGGCCAACGTCCTGACTTTC. Translated: CASSDSREKGGANVLTF.

The chain combines TRBV7-2 with TRBJ2-7; no definite D call. CDR3 size: 14 residues. V was trimmed by 1 base and J by 2 bases, leaving 9 bases between them. The germline V gene encodes CDR1 SGHTA and CDR2 FQGNSA. This CDR3 is CASSLDPNPYEQYF. In DNA form, the CDR3 reads TGTGCCAGCAGCTTAGATCCGAATCCCTACGAGCAGTACTTC.

This clonotype was counted many times. The V call is TRBV25-1, the J call TRBJ2-5, with D perhaps TRBD2 (6 bases). This CDR3 has 13 residues. Germline CDR1 MGHDK, CDR2 SYGVNS. V dropped 2 bases and J dropped 2 bases, with 6 bases sitting between them. DNA for the CDR3: TGTGCCAGCAGTGAAGGGGGGCAAGAGACCCAGTACTTC. Its protein product is CASSEGGQETQYF.

Details on this clonotype: Its ends do not fully match the called genes, so a read error is possible. The J gene is TRBJ2-3, the V gene TRBV4-2; D might be TRBD2 (5 bases). CDR1 is LGHNA, CDR2 YNFKEQ, per germline. There are 14 residues in the CDR3. CDR3 sequence: CASSQDLRADTQYF. The CDR3 coding sequence is TGTGCCAGCAGTCAAGACCTGAGGGCGGATACGCAGTATTTT.

The chain combines TRBV3-1 with TRBJ2-5; the D gene is possibly TRBD2 (6 bases). Trimming left V 0 bases short and J 9 bases short, with 14 bases between. CDR3 size: 14 residues. The germline V gene encodes CDR1 LGHDT and CDR2 YNNKEL (reference sequence). The DNA for the CDR3 is TGTGCCAGCAGCCAAGAATTTCCGGGGGAGGCCCAGTACTTC. Amino acids: CASSQEFPGEAQYF.